One and the same sample provided the 10 T cell receptor beta chains below, sequenced in a study of blood T cells in healthy people across ages. A sample-barcoded 5' primer and a J-beta primer mix were used in a second PCR of about 7 to 12 cycles. Using its own MiXCR run on the 5' RACE reads, TCRdb lists one record per CDR3 protein. Here the sample spans about 1.8 million distinct CDR3 sequences, around 48% being singletons. Sequencing input: blood. The receptors here all came from a woman aged 40 to 50 in good health.

The chain combines TRBV19 with TRBJ1-2; tentatively, D is TRBD1 (5 bases). CDR3 length equals 13 residues. The V gene lost 10 bases and the J gene lost 2 bases, with 14 bases spanning the gap. CDR1 and CDR2 from the germline V gene are LNHDA and SQIVND (reference sequence). The CDR3 DNA reads TGTGCCACTCCGCGGGACGGAAACTATGGCTACACCTTC. This sequence encodes CATPRDGNYGYTF. The complete variable domain, with remaining parts taken from reference TRBV19 and TRBJ1-2, reads DGGITQSPKYLFRKEGQNVTLSCEQNLNHDAMYWYRQDPGQGLRLIYYSQIVNDFQKGDIAEGYSVSREKKESFPLTVTSAQKNPTAFYLCATPRDGNYGYTFGSGTRLTVV.

This clonotype was observed a few times. The V gene is TRBV5-1, the J gene TRBJ1-2; D is perhaps TRBD1 (5 bases). Germline loops: CDR1 SGHRS, CDR2 YFSETQ. The CDR3 runs 14 residues. V was cut by 2 bases and J by 2 bases, with 10 bases left in between. CDR3 in amino acids: CASSLMGLNYGYTF. The CDR3 DNA follows: TGCGCCAGCAGCTTAATGGGGCTGAACTATGGCTACACCTTC.

This clonotype was picked up a small number of times. This chain uses TRBV6-2 or TRBV6-3 with TRBJ2-6; 7 bases agree with TRBD1. The CDR3 loop spans 18 amino acids. The ends lost 7 bases at V and 2 bases at J; junction bases unmatched: 14. Germline V gene data show CDR1 as MNHEY and CDR2 as SVGEGT. CDR3 sequence: CASNPHLTGTAGANVLTF. The CDR3 DNA sequence: TGTGCCAGCAATCCGCATTTGACAGGGACCGCTGGGGCCAACGTCCTGACTTTC.

The chain has TRBV20-1 and TRBJ2-3; a weak D match, TRBD1 (6 bases). Germline V lookup: CDR1 DFQATT, CDR2 SNEGSKA (reference sequence). The CDR3 has 12 amino acids. The V gene lost 7 bases and the J gene lost 2 bases, with 10 bases spanning the gap. Written as DNA, the CDR3 is TGCAGTGGGGGGACACACACAGATACGCAGTATTTT. Translation gives CSGGTHTDTQYF.

Ten or more counts support this clonotype. V and J are TRBV18 and TRBJ2-7, with TRBD1 identical over 9 bases. The V gene's germline CDR1 is KGHSH and CDR2 LQKENI. This CDR3 region has 14 residues. Losses at the gene ends were 8 bases for V and 3 bases for J; bases not matched to a gene: 8. CDR3 DNA: TGTGCCAGCAGCCCCGGGACAGGGATCTACGAGCAGTACTTC. Amino acid sequence: CASSPGTGIYEQYF.

This clonotype was detected only a few times. The chain uses TRBV7-2 and TRBJ2-7; 7 bases line up with TRBD2. This CDR3 is 15 amino acids long. V shed 2 bases and J 6 bases; nucleotides not matched to a gene: 10. From germline, CDR1 is SGHTA and CDR2 FQGNSA. CDR3 sequence (DNA): TGTGCCAGCAGCTTATCGGGGGGTCTTGCGCGCGAGCAGTACTTC. This codes for CASSLSGGLAREQYF.

The V gene is TRBV6-6, the J gene TRBJ1-5; no firm D call. Trimming pared 2 bases from V and 0 bases from J, leaving 14 bases between. Germline CDR1 reads MNHNY; CDR2 reads SVGAGI (reference sequence). The CDR3 totals 17 residues. The CDR3 region has the DNA TGTGCCAGCAGTTACGAGGTCGTAGGAGATAGCAATCAGCCCCAGCATTTT. This encodes CASSYEVVGDSNQPQHF.

The rearrangement links TRBV10-3 to TRBJ2-7, with 10 bases lining up with TRBD1. The CDR3 contains 15 residues. V shed 3 bases and J 2 bases; nucleotides not matched to a gene: 4. Per the germline V gene, CDR1 is ENHRY and CDR2 is SYGVKD. The CDR3: CAISDLGQGAYEQYF. CDR3 nucleotides: TGTGCCATCAGTGACCTCGGACAGGGGGCCTACGAGCAGTACTTC.

This clonotype appeared once. The chain combines TRBV25-1 with TRBJ1-5; D is possibly TRBD1 (5 bases). The germline CDR1 and CDR2 sequences are MGHDK and SYGVNS. Trimming stripped 6 bases from V and 7 bases from J, with 16 bases between. The CDR3 loop spans 14 amino acids. This chain's CDR3 is CASSWGGVGQPQHF. CDR3 in DNA: TGTGCCAGCAGCTGGGGGGGGGTAGGACAGCCCCAGCATTTT.

The rearrangement joins TRBV12-3 or TRBV12-4 to TRBJ2-3; TRBD2 matches 7 bases. V shed 1 base, J shed 4 bases, and the junction held 2 bases outside the gene matches. This CDR3 spans 14 amino acids. In DNA, the CDR3 is TGTGCCAGCAGTTTAGATAGCGGGCCAGATACGCAGTATTTT. Translated: CASSLDSGPDTQYF.